Listed here are 13 T cell receptor beta chains from one sample, sequenced in a study of early T cells in non-severe SARS-CoV-2 infection. In TCRdb, the 5' RACE reads were re-called with MiXCR into one record per CDR3 protein. The sample has about 59,000 distinct CDR3 sequences, over 10% seen once. This material consisted of whole blood, taken at baseline. Every receptor here comes from an adult who was a healthcare worker with PCR-confirmed SARS-CoV-2 infection or an uninfected control (not recorded which).

At least ten counts were recorded for this clonotype. The V and J genes are TRBV12-3 or TRBV12-4 and TRBJ1-2, with D possibly TRBD1 on 5 matching bases. V gave up 0 bases and J gave up 6 bases, with 11 bases separating them. This CDR3 has 14 residues. The CDR3 is CASSLAGAEDGYTF. The CDR3, as DNA: TGTGCCAGCAGTTTAGCAGGGGCCGAGGATGGCTACACCTTC.

V usage is TRBV19 and J usage is TRBJ2-7, with 15 bases aligning to TRBD2. This CDR3 comprises 17 residues. V gave up 6 bases and J gave up 8 bases; unmatched junction bases: 14. Germline values: CDR1 LNHDA, CDR2 SQIVND (reference sequence). The CDR3 protein is CASSQEGGTSGRRKQYF. The CDR3 nucleotides read TGTGCCAGTAGCCAAGAAGGCGGGACTAGCGGGAGGAGAAAGCAGTACTTC.

The V and J genes are TRBV11-2 and TRBJ2-7; tentative D call: TRBD2 (6 bases). The V end was cut by 5 bases, the J end by 4 bases, with 21 bases between. The CDR3 extends over 16 amino acids. The germline gives CDR1 SGHAT, CDR2 FQNNGV. For the CDR3, the DNA is TGTGCCAGCAGCGCAGGTCTGGGCGGGGAGGATTACGAGCAGTACTTC. This sequence encodes CASSAGLGGEDYEQYF.

This clonotype has only a few counts. V gene TRBV6-2 or TRBV6-3 combines with J gene TRBJ2-7; 10 bases match TRBD2. CDR1 and CDR2 from the germline V gene are MNHEY and SVGEGT. The CDR3 contains 15 residues. Trimming at V came to 5 bases and at J to 2 bases, leaving 6 bases not matched to a gene. CDR3 amino acids: CASSPSGRGTYEQYF. In DNA form, the CDR3 reads TGTGCCAGCAGTCCCAGCGGGAGGGGGACCTACGAGCAGTACTTC.

This chain joins TRBV6-6 and TRBJ2-1; possibly TRBD1 or TRBD2 for D (5 bases each). Per germline, CDR1 MNHNY and CDR2 SVGAGI (reference sequence). The V end lost 10 bases, the J end lost 3 bases, and 13 bases lay between the germline ends. The CDR3 sequence is 13 residues long. CDR3 DNA: TGTGCCACCGGGACGGAGAACTACAATGAGCAGTTCTTC. This gives the protein CATGTENYNEQFF.

This clonotype was counted only a few times. V is TRBV6-5 and J is TRBJ1-2; D gene uncertain. The CDR3 consists of 13 residues. Trimming took off 6 bases at V and 8 bases at J, with 16 bases between the two ends. The V gene's germline CDR1 is MNHEY and CDR2 SVGAGI. The CDR3 coding sequence is TGTGCCAGCAGACTGGGATTAGAACGCGGCTACACCTTC. This sequence encodes CASRLGLERGYTF.

This clonotype has a handful of counts. CDR3 in DNA: TGTGCCAGCTCATCAGGACAGGGGGCGCGTGAGACCCAGTACTTC. Protein sequence: CASSSGQGARETQYF. The J gene is TRBJ2-5, the V gene TRBV18; 11 bases are shared with TRBD1. Trimming took 5 bases from V and 5 from J; bases not matched to a gene: 7. This CDR3 is built from 15 residues. CDR1 KGHSH and CDR2 LQKENI come from the germline V gene.

The V gene is TRBV2, the J gene TRBJ2-7; TRBD1 might be the D (6 bases). Germline values: CDR1 SNHLY, CDR2 FYNNEI. Between the trimmed V and J ends, which lost 3 bases and 5 bases, there was a span of 11 bases. CDR3 length: 13 residues. The CDR3 loop is CASSDNRAHEQYF. The CDR3 nucleotides read TGTGCCAGCAGTGACAACAGGGCCCACGAGCAGTACTTC. Drawing the rest from reference TRBV2 and TRBJ2-7, the complete variable domain is EPEVTQTPSHQVTQMGQEVILRCVPISNHLYFYWYRQILGQKVEFLVSFYNNEISEKSEIFDDQFSVERPDGSNFTLKIRSTKLEDSAMYFCASSDNRAHEQYFGPGTRLTVT.

This clonotype was detected a few times. V usage is TRBV4-1 and J usage is TRBJ1-4; 7 bases are shared with TRBD1. V lost 1 base and J lost 1; bases outside the gene matches: 0. The CDR3 extends over 15 amino acids. Germline CDR1 is MGHRA and CDR2 is YSYEKL. The chain's CDR3 is CASSQGTGTNEKLFF. The CDR3 bases are TGCGCCAGCAGCCAAGGGACAGGAACTAATGAAAAACTGTTTTTT.

The chain is built from TRBV7-8 and TRBJ1-4; 9 nucleotides line up with TRBD1. CDR1 and CDR2 (germline): SGHVS, FQNEAQ. V lost 5 bases, J lost 7 bases, and 5 bases stayed unmatched. This CDR3 comprises 14 residues. The CDR3, as DNA: TGTGCCAGCAGCAAAAACAGGGGGCGTGAAAAACTGTTTTTT. As protein: CASSKNRGREKLFF.

The chain recombines TRBV11-1 with TRBJ2-5; no clear D gene. The germline CDR1 and CDR2 sequences are SGHAT and FQDESV (reference sequence). The V end was cut by 3 bases, the J end by 2 bases, with 13 bases between. CDR3 length: 15 amino acids. This chain's CDR3 is CASSFQATVQETQYF. CDR3 nucleotide sequence: TGTGCCAGCAGCTTTCAGGCTACAGTGCAAGAGACCCAGTACTTC.

This clonotype was observed at least ten times. The chain couples TRBV27 to TRBJ2-1, with a tentative D call TRBD2 (7 bases). Trimming left V 4 bases short and J 7 bases short, with 17 bases between. There are 15 residues in the CDR3. Germline V gene lookup returns CDR1 MNHEY and CDR2 SMNVEV (reference sequence). The CDR3 sequence: CASSYMFGGANEQFF. The CDR3 region has the DNA TGTGCCAGCAGTTATATGTTTGGGGGGGCGAATGAGCAGTTCTTC.

The chain uses TRBV19 and TRBJ1-2, with 8 bases fitting TRBD1. Unmatched junction bases numbered 6, after V lost 6 bases and J lost 6 bases. The CDR3 totals 13 residues. In germline, CDR1 is LNHDA, CDR2 SQIVND (reference sequence). CDR3 in amino acids: CASSLRTGNGYTF. In DNA, the CDR3 is TGTGCCAGTAGCCTCAGGACAGGGAATGGCTACACCTTC.